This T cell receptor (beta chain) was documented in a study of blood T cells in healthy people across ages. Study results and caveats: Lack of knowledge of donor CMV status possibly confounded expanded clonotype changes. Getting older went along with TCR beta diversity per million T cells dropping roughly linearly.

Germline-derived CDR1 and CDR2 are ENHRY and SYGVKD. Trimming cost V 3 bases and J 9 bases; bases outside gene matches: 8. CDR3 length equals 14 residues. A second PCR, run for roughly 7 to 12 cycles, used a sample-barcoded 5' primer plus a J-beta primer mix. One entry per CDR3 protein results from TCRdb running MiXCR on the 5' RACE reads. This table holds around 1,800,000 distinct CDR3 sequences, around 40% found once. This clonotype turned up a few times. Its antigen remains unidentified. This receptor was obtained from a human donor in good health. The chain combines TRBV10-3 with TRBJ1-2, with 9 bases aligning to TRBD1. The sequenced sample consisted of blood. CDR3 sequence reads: CAISEVGQGISYTF. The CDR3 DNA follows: TGTGCCATCAGTGAAGTGGGACAGGGCATCAGCTACACCTTC.